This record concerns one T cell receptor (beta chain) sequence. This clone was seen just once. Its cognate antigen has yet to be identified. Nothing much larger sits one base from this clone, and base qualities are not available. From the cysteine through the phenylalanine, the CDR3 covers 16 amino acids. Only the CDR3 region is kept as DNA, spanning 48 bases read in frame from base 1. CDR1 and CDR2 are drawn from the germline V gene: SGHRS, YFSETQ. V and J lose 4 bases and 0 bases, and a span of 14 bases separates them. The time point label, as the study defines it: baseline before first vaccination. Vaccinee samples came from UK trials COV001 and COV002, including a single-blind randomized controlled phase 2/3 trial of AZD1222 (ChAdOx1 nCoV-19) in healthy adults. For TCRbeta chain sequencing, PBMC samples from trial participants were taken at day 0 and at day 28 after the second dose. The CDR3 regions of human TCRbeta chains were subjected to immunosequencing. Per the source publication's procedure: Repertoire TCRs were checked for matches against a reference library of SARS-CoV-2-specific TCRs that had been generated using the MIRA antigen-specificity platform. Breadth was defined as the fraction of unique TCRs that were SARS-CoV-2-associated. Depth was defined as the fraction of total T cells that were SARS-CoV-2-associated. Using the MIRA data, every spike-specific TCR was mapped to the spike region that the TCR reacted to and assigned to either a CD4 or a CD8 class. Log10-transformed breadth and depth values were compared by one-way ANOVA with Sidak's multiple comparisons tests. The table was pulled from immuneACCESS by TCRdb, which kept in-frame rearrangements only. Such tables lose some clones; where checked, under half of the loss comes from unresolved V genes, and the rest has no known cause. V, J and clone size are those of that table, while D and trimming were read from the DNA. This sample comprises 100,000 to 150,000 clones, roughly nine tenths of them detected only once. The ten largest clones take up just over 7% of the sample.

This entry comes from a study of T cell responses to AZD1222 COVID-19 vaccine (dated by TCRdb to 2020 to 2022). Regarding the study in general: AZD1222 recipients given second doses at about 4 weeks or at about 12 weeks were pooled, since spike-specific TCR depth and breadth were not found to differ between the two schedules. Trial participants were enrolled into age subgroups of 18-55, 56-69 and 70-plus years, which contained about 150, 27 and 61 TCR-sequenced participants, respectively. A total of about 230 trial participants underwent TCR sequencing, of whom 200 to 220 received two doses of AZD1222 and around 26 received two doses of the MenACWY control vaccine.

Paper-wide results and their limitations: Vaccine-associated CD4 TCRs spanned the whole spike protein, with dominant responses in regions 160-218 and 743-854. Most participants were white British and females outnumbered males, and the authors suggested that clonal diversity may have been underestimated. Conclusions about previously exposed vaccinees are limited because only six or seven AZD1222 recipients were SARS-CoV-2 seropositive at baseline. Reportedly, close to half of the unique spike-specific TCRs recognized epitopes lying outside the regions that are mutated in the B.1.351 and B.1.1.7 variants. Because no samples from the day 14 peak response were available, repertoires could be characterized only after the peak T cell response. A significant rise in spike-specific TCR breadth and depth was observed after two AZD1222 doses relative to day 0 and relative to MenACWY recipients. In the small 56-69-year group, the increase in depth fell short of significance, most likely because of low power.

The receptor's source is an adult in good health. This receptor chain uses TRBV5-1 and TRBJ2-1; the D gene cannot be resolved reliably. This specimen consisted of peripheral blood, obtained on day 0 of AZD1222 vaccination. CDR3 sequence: CASSLVGPSSYNEQFF. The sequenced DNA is TGCGCCAGCAGCCTCGTAGGGCCCAGCTCCTACAATGAGCAGTTCTTC.